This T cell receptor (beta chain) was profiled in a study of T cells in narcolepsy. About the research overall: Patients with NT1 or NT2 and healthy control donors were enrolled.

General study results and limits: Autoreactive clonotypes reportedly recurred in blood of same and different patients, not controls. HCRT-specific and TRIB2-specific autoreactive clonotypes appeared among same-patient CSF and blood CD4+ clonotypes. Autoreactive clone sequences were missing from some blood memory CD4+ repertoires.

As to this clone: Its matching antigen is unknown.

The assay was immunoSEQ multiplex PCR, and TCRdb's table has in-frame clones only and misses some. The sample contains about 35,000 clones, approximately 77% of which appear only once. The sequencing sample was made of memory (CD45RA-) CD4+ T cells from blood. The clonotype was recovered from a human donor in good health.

The CDR3, as DNA: TGTGCCAGCAGCAACGGGTATAACTATGGCTACACCTTC. The encoded protein is CASSNGYNYGYTF. The V gene is TRBV7-8, the J gene TRBJ1-2, with D unresolved. The CDR3 has 13 residues. V lost 5 bases, J lost 1 base, and 8 bases lay in between. From germline, CDR1 is SGHVS and CDR2 FQNEAQ. Complete variable domain (other parts from reference TRBV7-8 and TRBJ1-2): GAGVSQSPRYKVAKRGQDVALRCDPISGHVSLFWYQQALGQGPEFLTYFQNEAQLDKSGLPSDRFFAERPEGSVSTLKIQRTQQEDSAVYLCASSNGYNYGYTFGSGTRLTVV.